The clone carrying this TCR beta chain turned up a few times. Measured with immunoSEQ multiplex PCR; TCRdb has only the in-frame clones, and not every one. Of 150,000 to 200,000 clones in the sample, approximately 87% are singletons; the top ten hold about 9.3%. Trimming stripped 0 bases from V and 4 bases from J, with 9 bases between. CDR3 length: 14 amino acids. Germline V CDR1 and CDR2: SGHAT, FQNNGV. During active infection, Seattle patients enrolled and were then monitored through disease. These data are taken from a study of blood T cell repertoires in COVID-19. Study-level information: Sources were T cells, B-cell-depleted T cells, or PBMCs; the material itself was cDNA or gDNA.

This chain links TRBV11-2 with TRBJ1-2; a possible D gene is TRBD1 (5 bases). Sequencing was done on a sample of peripheral blood. The TCR originated in a woman between 65 and 79 years old with COVID-19, enrolled during active disease. CDR3 DNA: TGTGCCAGCAGCTTAGATCGGGGGACCTATGGCTACACCTTC. This codes for CASSLDRGTYGYTF. The whole variable domain, remainder taken from reference TRBV11-2 and TRBJ1-2, is EAGVAQSPRYKIIEKRQSVAFWCNPISGHATLYWYQQILGQGPKLLIQFQNNGVVDDSQLPKDRFSAERLKGVDSTLKIQPAKLEDSAVYLCASSLDRGTYGYTFGSGTRLTVV.